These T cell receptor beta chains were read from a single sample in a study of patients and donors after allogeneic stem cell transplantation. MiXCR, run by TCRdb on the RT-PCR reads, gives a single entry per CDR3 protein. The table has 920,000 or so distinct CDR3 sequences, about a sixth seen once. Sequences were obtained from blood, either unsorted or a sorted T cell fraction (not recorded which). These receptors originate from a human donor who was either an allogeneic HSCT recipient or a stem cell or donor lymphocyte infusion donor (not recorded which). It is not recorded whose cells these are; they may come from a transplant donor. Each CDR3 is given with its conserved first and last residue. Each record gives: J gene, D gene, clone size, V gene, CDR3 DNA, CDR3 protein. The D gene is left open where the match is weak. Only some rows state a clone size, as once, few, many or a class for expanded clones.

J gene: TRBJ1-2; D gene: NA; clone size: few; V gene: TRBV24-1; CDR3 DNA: TGTGCCACCAGTGACCAGGGGTATTATGGCTACACCTTC; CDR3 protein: CATSDQGYYGYTF
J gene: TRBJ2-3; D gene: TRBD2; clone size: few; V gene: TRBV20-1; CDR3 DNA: TGCAGTGCTCAGGGCGGAGCTAGCGGGAGAATTGGTACGCAGTATTTT; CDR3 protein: CSAQGGASGRIGTQYF
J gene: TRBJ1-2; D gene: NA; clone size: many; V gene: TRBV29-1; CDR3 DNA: TGCAGCGTTGATGATGGCTACACCTTC; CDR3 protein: CSVDDGYTF
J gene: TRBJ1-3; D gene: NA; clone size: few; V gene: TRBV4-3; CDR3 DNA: TGCGCCAGCAGCCAAGATGGGACCCTCTCTGGAAACACCATATATTTT; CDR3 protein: CASSQDGTLSGNTIYF
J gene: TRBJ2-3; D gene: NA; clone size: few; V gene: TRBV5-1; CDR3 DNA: TGCGCCAGCAGCTCGACCCCCACAGATACGCAGTATTTT; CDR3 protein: CASSSTPTDTQYF
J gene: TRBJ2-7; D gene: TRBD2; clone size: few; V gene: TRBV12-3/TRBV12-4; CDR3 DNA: TGTGCCAGCGGGACTAGCGGGAAAGAGCAGTACTTC; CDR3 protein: CASGTSGKEQYF
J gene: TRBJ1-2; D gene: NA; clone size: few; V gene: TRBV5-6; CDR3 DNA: TGTGCCAGCAGCTTATTCCTGGAGAAGACTAACTATGGCTACACCTTC; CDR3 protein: CASSLFLEKTNYGYTF
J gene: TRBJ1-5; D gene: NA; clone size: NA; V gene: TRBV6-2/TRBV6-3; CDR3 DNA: TGTGCCAGCAGCCGAAAGAACAATCAGCCCCAGCATTTT; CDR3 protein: CASSRKNNQPQHF
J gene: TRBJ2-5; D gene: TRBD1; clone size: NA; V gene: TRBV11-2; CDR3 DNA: TGTGCCAGCAGCTCTAGGACAGGGGGGACGGCACAAGAGACCCAGTACTTC; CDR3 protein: CASSSRTGGTAQETQYF
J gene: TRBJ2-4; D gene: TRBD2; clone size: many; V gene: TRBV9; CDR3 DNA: TGTGCCAGCAGCGTGGCGGGGGGGCCCAAAAACATTCAGTACTTC; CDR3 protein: CASSVAGGPKNIQYF
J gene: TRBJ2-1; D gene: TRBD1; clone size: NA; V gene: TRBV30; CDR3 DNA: TGTGCCTGGGAATCAGCAGGGGGCAATGAGCAGTTCTTC; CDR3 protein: CAWESAGGNEQFF
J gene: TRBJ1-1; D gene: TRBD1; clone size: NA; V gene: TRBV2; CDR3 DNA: TGTGCCAGCAACCTACAGGGGGAAGCTTTCTTT; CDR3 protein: CASNLQGEAFF
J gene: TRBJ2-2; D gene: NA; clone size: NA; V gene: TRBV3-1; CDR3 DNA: TGTGCCAGCAGCCAGACGGAGGCCGGGGAGCTGTTTTTT; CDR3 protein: CASSQTEAGELFF
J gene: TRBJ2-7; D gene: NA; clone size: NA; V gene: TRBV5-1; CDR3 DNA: TGCGCCAGCAGCTTGGATGCCCAGGCCTCCGAGCAGTACTTC; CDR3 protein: CASSLDAQASEQYF
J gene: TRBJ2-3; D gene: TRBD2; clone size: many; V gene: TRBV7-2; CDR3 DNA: TGTGCCAGCAGCTTGAGGACTAGCGGGGGGGCCGGTACGCAGTATTTT; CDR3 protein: CASSLRTSGGAGTQYF
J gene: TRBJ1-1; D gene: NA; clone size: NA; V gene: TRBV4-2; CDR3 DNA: TGTGCCAGCAGCGCGTGGGCGAACACTGAAGCTTTCTTT; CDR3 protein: CASSAWANTEAFF
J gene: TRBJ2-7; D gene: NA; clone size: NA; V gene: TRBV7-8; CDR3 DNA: TGTGCCAGCAGCTTTCGGCGCCAGGATGGGCAGTACTTC; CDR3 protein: CASSFRRQDGQYF
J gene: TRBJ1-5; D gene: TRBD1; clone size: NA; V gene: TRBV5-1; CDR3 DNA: TGCGCCAGCAGCTTGGGAACGGGACAGGGGGGCAATCAGCCCCAGCATTTT; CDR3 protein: CASSLGTGQGGNQPQHF
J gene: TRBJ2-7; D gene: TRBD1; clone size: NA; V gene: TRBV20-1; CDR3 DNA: TGCAGTGCACATTTGACAGGGATCGAGCAGTACTTC; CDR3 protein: CSAHLTGIEQYF
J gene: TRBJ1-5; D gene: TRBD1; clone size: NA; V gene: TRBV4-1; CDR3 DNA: TGCGCCAGCAGCCAAGATGTAGGGACAGGGATTGTAATTGAGCCCCAGCATTTT; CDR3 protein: CASSQDVGTGIVIEPQHF